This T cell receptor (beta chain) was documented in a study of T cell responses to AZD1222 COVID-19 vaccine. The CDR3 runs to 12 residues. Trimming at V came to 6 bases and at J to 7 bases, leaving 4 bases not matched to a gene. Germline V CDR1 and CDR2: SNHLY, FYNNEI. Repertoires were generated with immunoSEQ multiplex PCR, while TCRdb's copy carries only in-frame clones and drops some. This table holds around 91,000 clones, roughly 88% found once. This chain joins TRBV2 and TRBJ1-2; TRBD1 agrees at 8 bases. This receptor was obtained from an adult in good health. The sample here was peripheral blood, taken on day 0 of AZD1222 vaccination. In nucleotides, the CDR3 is TGTGCCAGCAGGACAGGGGAGTCTGGCTACACCTTC. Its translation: CASRTGESGYTF.